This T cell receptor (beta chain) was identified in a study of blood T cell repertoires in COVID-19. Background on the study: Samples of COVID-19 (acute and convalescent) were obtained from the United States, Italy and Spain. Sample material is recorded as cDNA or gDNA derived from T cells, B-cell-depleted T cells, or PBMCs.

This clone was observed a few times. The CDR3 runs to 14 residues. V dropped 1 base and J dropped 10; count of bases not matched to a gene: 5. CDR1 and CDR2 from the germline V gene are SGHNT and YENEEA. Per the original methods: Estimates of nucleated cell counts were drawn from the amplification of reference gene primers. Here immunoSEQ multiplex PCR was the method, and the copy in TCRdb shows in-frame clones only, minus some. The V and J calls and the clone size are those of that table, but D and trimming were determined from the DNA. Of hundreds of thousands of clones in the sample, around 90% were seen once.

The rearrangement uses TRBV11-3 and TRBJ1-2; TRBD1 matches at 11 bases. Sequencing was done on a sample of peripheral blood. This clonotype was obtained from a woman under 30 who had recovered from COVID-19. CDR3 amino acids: CASSLVGQGASYTF. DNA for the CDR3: TGTGCCAGCAGCTTAGTAGGACAGGGGGCCTCCTACACCTTC.